The source of this T cell receptor beta chain is a study of T cells expressing NK-cell markers. CDR3 size: 13 residues. Germline V CDR1 and CDR2: SQVTM, ANQGSEA. Each CDR3 protein gets one entry in TCRdb, which reprocessed the 5' RACE reads and gives no DNA. The sample totals roughly 150,000 distinct CDR3 sequences. V usage is TRBV29-1 and J usage is TRBJ1-1. Sample: blood T cells: a sorted CD56 or NKG2C T cell subset, CD4+ or CD8+ T cells, or bulk PBMC T cells (not recorded which). This receptor was identified in a woman aged 18 to 75 in good health. The CDR3 sequence: CSVEGVLNTEAFF.